This entry features one T cell receptor beta chain sequence. Its antigen is still unknown. The data belong to a study of CD8 T cells in ankylosing spondylitis. Study-wide results and limits: Reportedly, matched ankylosing spondylitis synovial fluid was significantly enriched for disease-linked clones.

TCRdb fed the 5' RACE reads into MiXCR, producing one record per CDR3 protein. Among around 250,000 distinct CDR3 sequences, over 15% were seen once, and the ten largest hold roughly a third. V lost 5 bases and J 0 bases, leaving 14 bases between the germline ends. Germline CDR1 and CDR2: SEHNR and FQNEAQ (reference sequence). The CDR3 is made up of 16 amino acids. The sequenced sample was blood, either unsorted or a sorted T cell fraction (not recorded which). This chain joins TRBV7-9 and TRBJ2-1; D not certain. This TCR came from a male donor with ankylosing spondylitis or in good health (not recorded which). The CDR3 protein is CASSPLFVGSYNEQFF. CDR3 DNA sequence: TGTGCCAGCAGCCCTTTGTTTGTAGGCTCCTACAATGAGCAGTTCTTC.